A single sample is the source of the 29 T cell receptor beta chains below, sequenced in a study of shared clonotypes between healthy human individuals (dated by TCRdb to the early 2020s). The library was made by the immunoSEQ multiplex PCR assay. The table comes from immuneACCESS by way of TCRdb, which keeps in-frame sequences with V and J called. Part of the clones is missing from these tables; in studies checked, under half for an unresolved V gene and the rest for unknown reasons. The sample table holds around 510,000 clones, of which 95% to 97% were seen once. In total, the top ten clones hold approximately 0.06% of the sample. Specimen: naive CD4+ T cells sorted from blood. This specimen's cell subset or site label, per the study, means: CD45RA+ positively selected. All receptors come from a woman in her thirties in good health.

CDR3 in DNA: TGTGCCAGCACAGGGGGCACTCCTCTATACGAGCAGTACTTC. This sequence encodes CASTGGTPLYEQYF. This chain uses TRBV28 with TRBJ2-7; TRBD1 matches at 8 bases. Germline V CDR1 and CDR2: MDHEN, SYDVKM. V was clipped by 7 bases and J by 4 bases; unmatched bases: 9. The CDR3 loop spans 14 amino acids.

The chain carries TRBV4-1 and TRBJ2-1; no firm D call. The CDR3 totals 16 residues. The germline gives CDR1 MGHRA, CDR2 YSYEKL. Trimming removed 5 bases at V and 3 bases at J, with 17 bases between. In nucleotides, the CDR3 is TGCGCCAGCAGCTCGCCTCCCGGCGGAATCTACAATGAGCAGTTCTTC. Translation: CASSSPPGGIYNEQFF.

The V and J genes are TRBV19 and TRBJ1-2; D not resolved. Germline CDR1 and CDR2: LNHDA and SQIVND (reference sequence). The CDR3 is 16 residues long. V dropped 0 bases and J dropped 6 bases, with 17 bases sitting between them. The CDR3 reads CASSIEHRGMGNGYTF. The DNA of the CDR3 is TGTGCCAGTAGTATAGAGCACAGAGGGATGGGGAATGGCTACACCTTC.

As for this clone: Other DNA sequences in the sample encode the same CDR3. The chain has TRBV28 and TRBJ2-7; no clear D. Trimming cost V 3 bases and J 4 bases, with 4 bases left between them. Germline CDR1 is MDHEN and CDR2 is SYDVKM. CDR3 length: 11 amino acids. The CDR3 DNA is TGTGCCAGCAGTTTTTATTACGAGCAGTACTTC. Amino acids: CASSFYYEQYF.

The chain links TRBV11-3 to TRBJ2-1; maybe TRBD2 (5 bases). Germline CDR1 and CDR2: SGHNT and YENEEA. The CDR3 runs 12 residues. Between the trimmed V and J ends, which lost 1 base and 9 bases, there was a span of 7 bases. CDR3 nucleotides: TGTGCCAGCAGCTTAGCTCGGGGTGAGCAGTTCTTC. This encodes CASSLARGEQFF.

This chain connects TRBV7-2 to TRBJ2-3; D possibly matches TRBD1 or TRBD2 (6 bases each). The CDR3 covers 16 residues. Trimming left V 0 bases short and J 4 bases short, with 14 bases between. From germline, CDR1 is SGHTA and CDR2 FQGNSA. In DNA, the CDR3 is TGTGCCAGCAGCTTAGCTCGTAACAGGGAGGCAGATACGCAGTATTTT. Its translation is CASSLARNREADTQYF.

The gene calls are TRBV5-1 and TRBJ1-3; 10 nucleotides match TRBD1. The CDR3 length is 16 residues. The J segment lost 2 bases and the V segment lost 4 bases, leaving 6 bases of the junction unmatched. Germline CDR1 is SGHRS and CDR2 is YFSETQ. The DNA for the CDR3 is TGCGCCAGCAGCCCCGGGACAGGGGAACCTGGAAACACCATATATTTT. It encodes CASSPGTGEPGNTIYF. The variable domain in full, completed from reference TRBV5-1 and TRBJ1-3, reads KAGVTQTPRYLIKTRGQQVTLSCSPISGHRSVSWYQQTPGQGLQFLFEYFSETQRNKGNFPGRFSGRQFSNSRSEMNVSTLELGDSALYLCASSPGTGEPGNTIYFGEGSWLTVV.

The J gene is TRBJ2-1, the V gene TRBV10-1; D is perhaps TRBD2 (6 bases). Per germline, CDR1 WNHNN and CDR2 SYGVQD (reference sequence). V lost 8 bases and J 6 bases, leaving 20 bases between the germline ends. The CDR3 is 15 amino acids. CDR3 bases: TGCGCCAGCTCCCCTTGGCGGGACCTCCGCAATGAGCAGTTCTTC. It encodes CASSPWRDLRNEQFF.

V and J are TRBV11-2 and TRBJ2-2; no clear D. This CDR3 has 13 residues. The ends were cut back, 6 bases at V and 4 bases at J, with 9 bases in the middle. Germline-derived CDR1 and CDR2 are SGHAT and FQNNGV. The DNA of the CDR3 is TGTGCCAGCAGTTTTGGGTTCACCGGGGAGCTGTTTTTT. It specifies CASSFGFTGELFF. Using reference TRBV11-2 and TRBJ2-2 for the parts outside the CDR3, the full variable domain is EAGVAQSPRYKIIEKRQSVAFWCNPISGHATLYWYQQILGQGPKLLIQFQNNGVVDDSQLPKDRFSAERLKGVDSTLKIQPAKLEDSAVYLCASSFGFTGELFFGEGSRLTVL.

The CDR3 spells CASSLGGSGRAAVPYNEQFF. The CDR3 region has the DNA TGTGCCAGCAGCTTAGGGGGGAGCGGGAGGGCCGCTGTTCCCTACAATGAGCAGTTCTTC. V usage is TRBV5-4 and J usage is TRBJ2-1; the match to TRBD2 covers 10 bases. This CDR3 has 20 amino acids. After removal of 2 bases from V and 2 bases from J, the junction contained 16 bases not matched to a gene. CDR1 and CDR2 (germline): SGHNT, YYREEE (reference sequence). Looking up the rest from reference TRBV5-4 and TRBJ2-1 gives the full variable domain: ETGVTQSPTHLIKTRGQQVTLRCSSQSGHNTVSWYQQALGQGPQFIFQYYREEENGRGNFPPRFSGLQFPNYSSELNVNALELDDSALYLCASSLGGSGRAAVPYNEQFFGPGTRLTVL.

The gene calls are TRBV2 and TRBJ2-3; D might be TRBD1 (5 bases). CDR3 length equals 14 residues. With 8 bases removed from V and 2 bases from J, the gap between germline ends came to 14 bases. Germline V lookup: CDR1 SNHLY, CDR2 FYNNEI. CDR3 coding DNA: TGTGCCAGCCGAAGAACAGGCGTCACAGATACGCAGTATTTT. Protein: CASRRTGVTDTQYF.

Here the CDR3 DNA reads TGCGCCAGCAGCCAAGATACGGGGCGGCTAGCGGGTAACACAGATACGCAGTATTTT. It specifies CASSQDTGRLAGNTDTQYF. J is TRBJ2-3 and V is TRBV4-1; TRBD2 aligns across 8 bases. The ends lost 0 bases at V and 2 bases at J; junction bases unmatched: 13. Germline-derived CDR1 and CDR2 are MGHRA and YSYEKL. CDR3 length: 19 amino acids.

The genes are TRBV5-1 and TRBJ2-4; 10 nucleotides match TRBD2. Germline CDR1 reads SGHRS; CDR2 reads YFSETQ. The CDR3 totals 17 residues. Trimming cost V 4 bases and J 0 bases; bases outside gene matches: 7. This CDR3 reads CASSLVAGGLAKNIQYF. The DNA for the CDR3 is TGCGCCAGCAGCCTCGTAGCGGGAGGATTAGCCAAAAACATTCAGTACTTC.

This chain links TRBV15 with TRBJ1-1, with D possibly matching TRBD1 (5 bases). The CDR3 sequence is 15 residues long. CDR1 is LNHNV, CDR2 YYDKDF, per germline (reference sequence). Trimming stripped 5 bases from V and 4 bases from J, with 17 bases between. CDR3 sequence reads: CATSQEWGGSTEAFF. The DNA for the CDR3 is TGTGCCACCAGCCAAGAGTGGGGCGGGAGCACTGAAGCTTTCTTT.

The genes are TRBV7-2 and TRBJ1-5; 11 nucleotides agree with TRBD1. Trimming at V came to 2 bases and at J to 7 bases, leaving 10 bases not matched to a gene. CDR1 SGHTA and CDR2 FQGNSA come from the germline V gene. CDR3 length equals 17 residues. The CDR3 spells CASSLIWDRGKWQPQHF. For the CDR3, the DNA is TGTGCCAGCAGCTTAATTTGGGACAGGGGGAAATGGCAGCCCCAGCATTTT. Supplemented by reference TRBV7-2 and TRBJ1-5, the full variable domain reads GAGVSQSPSNKVTEKGKDVELRCDPISGHTALYWYRQSLGQGLEFLIYFQGNSAPDKSGLPSDRFSAERTGGSVSTLTIQRTQQEDSAVYLCASSLIWDRGKWQPQHFGDGTRLSIL.

The chain employs TRBV10-2 and TRBJ2-1; tentative D call: TRBD2 (6 bases). Trimming cost V 6 bases and J 9 bases, with 21 bases left between them. Germline loops: CDR1 WSHSY, CDR2 SAAADI. This CDR3 comprises 15 residues. Here the CDR3 DNA reads TGCGCCAGCAGGGCTTCCGGGACTGGGTTTGGTGAGCAGTTCTTC. Its protein product is CASRASGTGFGEQFF.

This chain uses TRBV6-4 with TRBJ2-1; possibly TRBD2 for D (5 bases). The CDR3 has 13 amino acids. The germline V gene has CDR1 MRHNA and CDR2 SNTAGT. V was clipped by 6 bases and J by 4 bases, with 10 bases between them. CDR3 residues: CASSLDFYNEQFF. The CDR3 bases are TGTGCCAGCAGCTTGGACTTTTACAATGAGCAGTTCTTC.

This clone occurred once. The gene calls are TRBV19 and TRBJ1-2; weak D call: TRBD1 (5 bases). Looked up from germline, CDR1 is LNHDA and CDR2 is SQIVND (reference sequence). Trimming shortened V by 6 bases and J by 3 bases, and 8 bases separated the two germline ends. The CDR3 loop spans 12 amino acids. CDR3 nucleotide sequence: TGTGCCAGTAGCGGACAAGACTATGGCTACACCTTC. This codes for CASSGQDYGYTF.

This chain links TRBV6-4 with TRBJ2-7; 10 bases line up with TRBD2. Germline CDR1 MRHNA, CDR2 SNTAGT. Losses at the gene ends were 6 bases for V and 3 bases for J; bases not matched to a gene: 17. The CDR3 contains 18 residues. The DNA of the CDR3 is TGTGCCAGCAGCTCGTACAGGGAACTAGCGGGAAAGAACTACGAGCAGTACTTC. It encodes CASSSYRELAGKNYEQYF.

The gene calls are TRBV11-2 and TRBJ2-5; 10 positions agree with TRBD2. This CDR3 contains 15 residues. The germline V gene has CDR1 SGHAT and CDR2 FQNNGV. Germline trimming cut 5 bases from V and 2 bases from J; bases unmatched to any gene: 5. CDR3 DNA sequence: TGTGCCAGCAGCCTAACTAGCGGGGCACAAGAGACCCAGTACTTC. Amino acids: CASSLTSGAQETQYF.

The J gene is TRBJ2-2, the V gene TRBV5-1, with 7 bases that match TRBD2. The CDR3 is 16 amino acids. J lost 4 bases, V lost 5 bases, and 11 bases had no gene match. Looked up from germline, CDR1 is SGHRS and CDR2 is YFSETQ. CDR3 loop: CASRPGGGSFTGELFF. CDR3 bases: TGCGCCAGCAGACCGGGGGGTGGCAGCTTCACCGGGGAGCTGTTTTTT.

The chain employs TRBV5-4 and TRBJ1-5; no clear D. The germline CDR1 and CDR2 sequences are SGHNT and YYREEE (reference sequence). V was trimmed by 0 bases and J by 1 base, leaving 5 bases between them. The CDR3 is made up of 14 amino acids. The CDR3 coding sequence is TGTGCCAGCAGCTTGGACGGAAGCAATCAGCCCCAGCATTTT. This translates into CASSLDGSNQPQHF.

This chain connects TRBV6-5 to TRBJ1-1, with unresolved D. The length of the CDR3 is 14 residues. V lost 6 bases and J 5 bases, leaving 16 bases between the germline ends. The germline V gene has CDR1 MNHEY and CDR2 SVGAGI. CDR3 sequence: CASRPEKRWTEAFF. The CDR3 coding sequence is TGTGCCAGCAGACCCGAGAAACGGTGGACTGAAGCTTTCTTT.

The chain employs TRBV9 and TRBJ1-1; D is undetermined. This CDR3 spans 21 amino acids. V lost 5 bases to trimming and J lost 4 bases, with 36 bases between them. The V gene's germline CDR1 is SGDLS and CDR2 YYNGEE. The CDR3 bases are TGTGCCAGCAGACCAGAATTTGACTCCATTTCGGTTATACATCGGGTCACTGAAGCTTTCTTT. As protein: CASRPEFDSISVIHRVTEAFF.

The J gene is TRBJ1-3, the V gene TRBV5-1, with 9 nucleotides matching TRBD1. J was trimmed by 2 bases and V by 4 bases; bases with no gene match: 4. CDR3 length equals 15 residues. Germline V gives CDR1 SGHRS, CDR2 YFSETQ. The CDR3 sequence: CASSTGQGAGNTIYF. CDR3 DNA sequence: TGCGCCAGCAGCACGGGACAGGGAGCTGGAAACACCATATATTTT. Full variable domain (missing parts from reference TRBV5-1 and TRBJ1-3): KAGVTQTPRYLIKTRGQQVTLSCSPISGHRSVSWYQQTPGQGLQFLFEYFSETQRNKGNFPGRFSGRQFSNSRSEMNVSTLELGDSALYLCASSTGQGAGNTIYFGEGSWLTVV.

The V call is TRBV25-1, the J call TRBJ1-5; TRBD1 agrees at 8 bases. Germline V gene data show CDR1 as MGHDK and CDR2 as SYGVNS. The CDR3 spans 14 residues. Losses at the gene ends were 3 bases for V and 4 bases for J; bases not matched to a gene: 2. The CDR3 protein is CASSDRQGNQPQHF. The CDR3 coding sequence is TGTGCCAGCAGTGATCGACAGGGGAATCAGCCCCAGCATTTT.

The chain carries TRBV2 and TRBJ1-2; tentatively, D is TRBD1 (6 bases). CDR3 length equals 15 residues. The germline V gene encodes CDR1 SNHLY and CDR2 FYNNEI. Trimming removed 5 bases from V and 0 bases from J, with 13 bases in between. CDR3 sequence: CASSMTGYSNYGYTF. The DNA of the CDR3 is TGTGCCAGCAGTATGACAGGCTATTCTAACTATGGCTACACCTTC.

The chain combines TRBV6-5 with TRBJ1-2, with D tentatively TRBD1 (6 bases). With 0 bases removed from V and 3 bases from J, the gap between germline ends came to 11 bases. This CDR3 spans 15 amino acids. Germline lookup yields CDR1 MNHEY and CDR2 SVGAGI. CDR3 region: CASSYSRTADYGYTF. In nucleotides, the CDR3 is TGTGCCAGCAGTTACTCGAGGACAGCCGACTATGGCTACACCTTC.

The rearrangement uses TRBV5-1 and TRBJ2-2, with 16 bases lining up with TRBD2. The CDR3 loop spans 18 amino acids. V gave up 3 bases and J gave up 3 bases; unmatched junction bases: 5. CDR1 is SGHRS, CDR2 YFSETQ, per germline. CDR3 protein: CASSSPGLAGGHTGELFF. CDR3 in DNA: TGCGCCAGCAGCTCCCCGGGACTAGCGGGAGGGCACACCGGGGAGCTGTTTTTT.